The clone carrying this T cell receptor beta chain was seen only a few times. The data were taken from a study of T cells and Merkel cell carcinoma outcomes. The assay was immunoSEQ multiplex PCR, and TCRdb's table has in-frame clones only and misses some. This table has 11,000 to 15,000 clones, about nine tenths appearing once. Per the germline V gene, CDR1 is SQVTM and CDR2 is ANQGSEA. Between the trimmed V and J ends, which lost 5 bases and 5 bases, there was a span of 12 bases. The CDR3 length is 12 residues. The clonotype was recovered from a human donor with Merkel cell carcinoma. The gene calls are TRBV29-1 and TRBJ2-5, with D unclear. The sample was tumor tissue from Merkel cell carcinoma. The CDR3 nucleotides are TGCAGCGTTCATGATCTGGGGGAGACCCAGTACTTC. Protein: CSVHDLGETQYF. The variable domain in full, completed from reference TRBV29-1 and TRBJ2-5, reads SAVISQKPSRDICQRGTSLTIQCQVDSQVTMMFWYRQQPGQSLTLIATANQGSEATYESGFVIDKFPISRPNLTFSTLTVSNMSPEDSSIYLCSVHDLGETQYFGPGTRLLVL.